This T cell receptor (beta chain) emerged from a study of T cells in Graves' hyperthyroidism and ophthalmopathy. This CDR3 has 14 amino acids. Trimming took 2 bases from V and 3 from J; bases not matched to a gene: 7. Germline CDR1 is DFQATT and CDR2 is SNEGSKA (reference sequence). This clonotype was seen many times. Regions amplified from RNA transcripts were the TCR beta CDR3 regions. The TCR CDR3 first-round RT-PCR relied on the HTBI primer set. Each CDR3 protein gets one entry after TCRdb re-called the multiplex PCR reads with MiXCR. The table shows about 500,000 distinct CDR3 sequences, with roughly 15% occurring only once.

This TCR was sampled from a woman aged 25 to 39 with Graves' ophthalmopathy. The sample taken for sequencing was blood. The chain recombines TRBV20-1 with TRBJ2-7; 7 nucleotides align to TRBD1. The CDR3 region is CSARTGTADYEQYF. CDR3 coding DNA: TGCAGTGCTAGAACCGGGACAGCGGACTACGAGCAGTACTTC.